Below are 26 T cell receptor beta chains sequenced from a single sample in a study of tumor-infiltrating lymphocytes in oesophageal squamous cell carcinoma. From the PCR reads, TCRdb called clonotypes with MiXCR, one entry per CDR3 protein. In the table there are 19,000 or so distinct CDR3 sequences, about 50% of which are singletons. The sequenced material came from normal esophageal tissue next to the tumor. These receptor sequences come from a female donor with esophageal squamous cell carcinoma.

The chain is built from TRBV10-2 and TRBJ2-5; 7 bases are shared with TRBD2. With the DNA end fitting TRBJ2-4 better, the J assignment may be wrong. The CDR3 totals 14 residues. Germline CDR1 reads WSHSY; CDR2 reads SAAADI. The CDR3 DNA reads TGCGCCAGCAGTGAGTCTGGGGGAGGGGCCATTCAGTACTTC. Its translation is CASSESGGGAIQYF.

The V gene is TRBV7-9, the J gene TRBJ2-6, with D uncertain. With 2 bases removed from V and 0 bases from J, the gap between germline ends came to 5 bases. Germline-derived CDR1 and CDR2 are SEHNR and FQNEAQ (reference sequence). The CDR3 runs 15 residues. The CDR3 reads CASSLHSSGANVLTF. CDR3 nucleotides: TGTGCCAGCAGCTTACACAGCTCTGGGGCCAACGTCCTGACTTTC.

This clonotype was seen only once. The CDR3 coding sequence is TGTGCCAGCAGTGAACACGGGTCTGGTACTTCCTACAATGAGCAGTTCTTC. It translates to CASSEHGSGTSYNEQFF. The chain employs TRBV6-1 and TRBJ2-1; D is undetermined. This CDR3 is built from 17 residues. CDR1 and CDR2 (germline): MNHNS, SASEGT. V lost 2 bases and J 1 base, leaving 15 bases between the germline ends.

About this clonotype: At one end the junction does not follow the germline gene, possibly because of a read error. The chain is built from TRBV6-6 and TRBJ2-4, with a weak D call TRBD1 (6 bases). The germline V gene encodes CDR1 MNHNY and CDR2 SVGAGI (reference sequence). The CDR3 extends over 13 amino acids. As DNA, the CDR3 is TGTGCCAGCAGCCCGACAGGATCCCCCAACCAGGACTTC. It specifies CASSPTGSPNQDF.

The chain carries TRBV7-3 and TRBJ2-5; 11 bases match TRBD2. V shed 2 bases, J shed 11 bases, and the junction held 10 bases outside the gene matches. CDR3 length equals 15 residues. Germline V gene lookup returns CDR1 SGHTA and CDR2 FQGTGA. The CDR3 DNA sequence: TGTGCCAGCAGCTTAGGGACTAGCGGCAACAATGAGCAGTACTTC. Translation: CASSLGTSGNNEQYF.

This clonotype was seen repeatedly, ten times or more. The CDR3 coding sequence is TGTGCCAGCAGTTACGAGGCAGTTGTCTACGAGCAGTACTTC. It encodes CASSYEAVVYEQYF. The chain joins TRBV6-6 to TRBJ2-7; no firm D call. Per the germline V gene, CDR1 is MNHNY and CDR2 is SVGAGI (reference sequence). The V end lost 2 bases, the J end lost 3 bases, and 11 bases lay between the germline ends. The CDR3 totals 14 residues.

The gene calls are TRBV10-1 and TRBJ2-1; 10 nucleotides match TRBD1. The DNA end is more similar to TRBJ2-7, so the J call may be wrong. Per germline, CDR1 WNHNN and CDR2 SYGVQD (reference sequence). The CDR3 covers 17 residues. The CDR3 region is CASRPETTDRGSYEQYF. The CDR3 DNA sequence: TGCGCCAGCAGGCCGGAAACCACGGACAGGGGGTCCTACGAGCAGTACTTC.

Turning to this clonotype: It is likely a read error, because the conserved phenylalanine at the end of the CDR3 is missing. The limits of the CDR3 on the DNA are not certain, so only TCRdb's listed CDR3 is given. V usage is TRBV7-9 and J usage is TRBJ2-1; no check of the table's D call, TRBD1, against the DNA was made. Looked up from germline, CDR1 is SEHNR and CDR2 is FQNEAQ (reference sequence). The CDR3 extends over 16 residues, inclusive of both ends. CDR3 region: CASSLEGVGVGYTFGS.

CDR3 amino acids: CASSLTWGRGSVEQFF. In DNA form, the CDR3 reads TGTGCCAGCAGCTTAACGTGGGGGAGGGGGTCTGTGGAGCAGTTCTTC. This chain joins TRBV7-3 and TRBJ2-1; D is perhaps TRBD2 (7 bases). The germline CDR1 and CDR2 sequences are SGHTA and FQGTGA. The V end lost 0 bases, the J end lost 10 bases, and 19 bases lay between the germline ends. The CDR3 contains 16 residues.

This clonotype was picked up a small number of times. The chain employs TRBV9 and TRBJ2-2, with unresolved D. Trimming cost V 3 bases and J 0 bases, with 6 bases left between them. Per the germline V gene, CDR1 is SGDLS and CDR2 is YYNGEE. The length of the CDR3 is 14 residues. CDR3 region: CASSESPNTGELFF. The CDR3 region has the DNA TGTGCCAGCAGCGAAAGTCCGAACACCGGGGAGCTGTTTTTT.

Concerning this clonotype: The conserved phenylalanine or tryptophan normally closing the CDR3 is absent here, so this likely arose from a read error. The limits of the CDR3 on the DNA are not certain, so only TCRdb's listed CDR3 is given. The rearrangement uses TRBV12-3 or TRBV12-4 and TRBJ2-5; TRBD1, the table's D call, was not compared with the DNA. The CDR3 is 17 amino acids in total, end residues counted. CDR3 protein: CASSSTNRGNYEQYFGN.

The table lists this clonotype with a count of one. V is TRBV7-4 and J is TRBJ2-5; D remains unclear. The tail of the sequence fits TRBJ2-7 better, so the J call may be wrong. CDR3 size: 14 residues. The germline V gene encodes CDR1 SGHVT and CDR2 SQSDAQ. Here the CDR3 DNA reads TGTGCCAGCAGCTTAGTCGGCAGCTCCTACGAGCAGTACTTC. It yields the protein CASSLVGSSYEQYF.

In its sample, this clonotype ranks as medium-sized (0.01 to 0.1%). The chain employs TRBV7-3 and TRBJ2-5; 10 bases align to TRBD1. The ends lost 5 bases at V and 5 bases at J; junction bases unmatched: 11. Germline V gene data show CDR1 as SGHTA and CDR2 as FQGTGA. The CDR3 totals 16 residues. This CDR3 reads CASSPRDRGGLETQYF. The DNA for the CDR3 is TGTGCCAGCAGCCCTAGGGACAGGGGAGGTTTGGAGACCCAGTACTTC.

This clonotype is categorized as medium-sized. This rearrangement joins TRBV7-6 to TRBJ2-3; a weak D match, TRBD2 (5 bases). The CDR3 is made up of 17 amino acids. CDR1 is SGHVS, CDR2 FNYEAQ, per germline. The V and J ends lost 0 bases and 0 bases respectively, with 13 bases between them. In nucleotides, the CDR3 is TGTGCCAGCAGCTTAGCGCGACGGGGTAGAAGCACAGATACGCAGTATTTT. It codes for CASSLARRGRSTDTQYF.

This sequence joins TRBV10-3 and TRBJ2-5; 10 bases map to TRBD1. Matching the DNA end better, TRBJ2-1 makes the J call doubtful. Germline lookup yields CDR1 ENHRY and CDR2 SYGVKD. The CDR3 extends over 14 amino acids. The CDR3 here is CASTRDRGNNEQFF. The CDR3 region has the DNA TGTGCCAGCACCCGGGACAGGGGAAACAATGAGCAGTTCTTC.

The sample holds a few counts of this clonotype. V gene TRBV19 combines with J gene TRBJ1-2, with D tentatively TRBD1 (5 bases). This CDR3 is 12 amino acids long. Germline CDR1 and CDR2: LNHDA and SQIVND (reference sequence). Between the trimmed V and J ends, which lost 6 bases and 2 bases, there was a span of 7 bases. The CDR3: CASRGGNYGYTF. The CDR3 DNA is TGTGCCAGTAGGGGGGGGAACTATGGCTACACCTTC.

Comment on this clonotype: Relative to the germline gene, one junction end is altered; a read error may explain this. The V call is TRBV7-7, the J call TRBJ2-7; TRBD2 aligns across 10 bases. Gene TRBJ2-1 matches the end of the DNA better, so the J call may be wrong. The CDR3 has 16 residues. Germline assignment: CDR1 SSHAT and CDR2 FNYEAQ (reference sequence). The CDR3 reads CASSLGVAGGPGEQFF. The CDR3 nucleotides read TGTGCTAGCAGCTTAGGAGTAGCGGGAGGCCCGGGTGAGCAGTTCTTC.

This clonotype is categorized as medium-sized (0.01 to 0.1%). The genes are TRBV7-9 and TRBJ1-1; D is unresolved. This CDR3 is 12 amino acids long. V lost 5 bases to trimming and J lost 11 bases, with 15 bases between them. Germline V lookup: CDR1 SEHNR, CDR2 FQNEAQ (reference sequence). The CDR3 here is CASSGTQILAFF. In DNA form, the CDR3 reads TGTGCCAGCAGCGGTACGCAGATTTTGGCTTTCTTT.

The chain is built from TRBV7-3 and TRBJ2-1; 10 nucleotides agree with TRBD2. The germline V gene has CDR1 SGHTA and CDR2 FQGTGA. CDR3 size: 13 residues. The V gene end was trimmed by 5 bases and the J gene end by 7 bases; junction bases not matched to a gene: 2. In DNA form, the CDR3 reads TGTGCCAGCAGCATGGGACTAGCGAATGAGCAGTTCTTC. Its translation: CASSMGLANEQFF. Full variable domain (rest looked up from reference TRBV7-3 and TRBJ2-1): GAGVSQTPSNKVTEKGKYVELRCDPISGHTALYWYRQSLGQGPEFLIYFQGTGAADDSGLPNDRFFAVRPEGSVSTLKIQRTERGDSAVYLCASSMGLANEQFFGPGTRLTVL.

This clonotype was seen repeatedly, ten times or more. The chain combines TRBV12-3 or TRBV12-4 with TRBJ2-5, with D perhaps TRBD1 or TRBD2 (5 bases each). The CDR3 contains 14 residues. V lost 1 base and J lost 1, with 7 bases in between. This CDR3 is CASSLGGTQETQYF. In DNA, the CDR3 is TGTGCCAGCAGTTTAGGTGGGACCCAAGAGACCCAGTACTTC.

CDR3 region: CASSPRQGQGYNEQYF. The CDR3 DNA reads TGTGCCAGCAGCCCGCGACAGGGACAGGGATACAATGAGCAGTACTTC. This chain joins TRBV11-3 and TRBJ2-1; 9 nucleotides agree with TRBD1. The J call may be mistaken, given a closer DNA end match to TRBJ2-7. This CDR3 is 16 amino acids long. CDR1 is SGHNT, CDR2 YENEEA, per germline.

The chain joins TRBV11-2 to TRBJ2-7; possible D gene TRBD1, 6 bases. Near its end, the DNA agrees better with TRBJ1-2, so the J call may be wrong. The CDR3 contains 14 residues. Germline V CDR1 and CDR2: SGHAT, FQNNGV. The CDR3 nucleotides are TGTGCCAGCAGCTTAATCCCAGGGGAATATGGCTACACCTTC. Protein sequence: CASSLIPGEYGYTF.

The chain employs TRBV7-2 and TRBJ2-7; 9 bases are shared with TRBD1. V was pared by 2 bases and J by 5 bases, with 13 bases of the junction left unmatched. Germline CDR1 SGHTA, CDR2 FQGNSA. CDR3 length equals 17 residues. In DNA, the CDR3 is TGTGCCAGCAGCTTACCCGCCTACGGGACAGGGCACCACGAGCAGTACTTC. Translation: CASSLPAYGTGHHEQYF.

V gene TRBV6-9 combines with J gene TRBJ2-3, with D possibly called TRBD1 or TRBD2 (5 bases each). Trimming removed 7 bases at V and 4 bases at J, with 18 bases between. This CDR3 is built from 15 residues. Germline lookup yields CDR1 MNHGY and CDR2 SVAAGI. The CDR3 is CASKGIKGGSDTQYF. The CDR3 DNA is TGTGCCAGCAAGGGGATTAAAGGCGGGTCAGATACGCAGTATTTT.

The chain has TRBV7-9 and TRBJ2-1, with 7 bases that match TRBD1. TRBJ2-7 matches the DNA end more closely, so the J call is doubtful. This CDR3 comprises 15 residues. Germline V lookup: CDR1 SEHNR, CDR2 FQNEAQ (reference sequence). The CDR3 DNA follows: TGTGCCAGCAGCTTCCTCGGGGACAGCTACAATGAGCAGTACTTC. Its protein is CASSFLGDSYNEQYF.

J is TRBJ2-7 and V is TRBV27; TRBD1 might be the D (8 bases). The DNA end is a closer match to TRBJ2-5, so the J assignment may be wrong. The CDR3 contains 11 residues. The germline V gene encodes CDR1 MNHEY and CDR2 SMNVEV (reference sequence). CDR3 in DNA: TGTGCCACTAACAGGGGGGGGACCCAGTACTTC. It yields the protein CATNRGGTQYF.